This T cell receptor (beta chain) was captured by sequencing in a study of T cell changes during pregnancy in multiple sclerosis. The V end lost 8 bases, the J end lost 4 bases, and 16 bases lay between the germline ends. Germline V lookup: CDR1 SGHTA, CDR2 FQGTGA. CDR3 length: 14 amino acids. Only in-frame clones appear in the TCRdb table, and some are missing; sequencing was by immunoSEQ multiplex PCR. The table shows 35,000 to 50,000 clones, with 80% to 90% occurring only once. This clonotype was sampled from a female donor with multiple sclerosis, enrolled in a pregnancy study. This sequence joins TRBV7-3 and TRBJ2-3; D gene ambiguous. Material: CD4+ T cells from peripheral blood mononuclear cells, obtained after pregnancy. The CDR3 loop is CASAPDMGADTQYF. For the CDR3, the DNA is TGTGCCAGCGCCCCCGACATGGGCGCAGATACGCAGTATTTT.